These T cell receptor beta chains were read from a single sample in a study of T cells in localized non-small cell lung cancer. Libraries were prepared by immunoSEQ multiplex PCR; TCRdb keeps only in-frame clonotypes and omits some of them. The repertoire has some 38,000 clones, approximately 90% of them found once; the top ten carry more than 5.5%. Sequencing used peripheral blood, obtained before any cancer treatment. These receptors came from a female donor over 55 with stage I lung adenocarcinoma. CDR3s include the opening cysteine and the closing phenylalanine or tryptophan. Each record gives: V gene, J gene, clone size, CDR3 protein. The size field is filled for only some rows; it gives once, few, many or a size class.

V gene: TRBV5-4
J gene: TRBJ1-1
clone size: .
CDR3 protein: CASSLGVTEAFF

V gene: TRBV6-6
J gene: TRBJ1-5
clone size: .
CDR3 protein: CASSRGDGTRGQPQHF

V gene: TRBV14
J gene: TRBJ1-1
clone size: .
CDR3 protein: CASARGGSGITEAFF

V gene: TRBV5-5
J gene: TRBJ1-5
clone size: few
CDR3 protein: CASSLERSNQPQHF

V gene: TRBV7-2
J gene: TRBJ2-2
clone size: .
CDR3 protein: CASSFPPTGELFF

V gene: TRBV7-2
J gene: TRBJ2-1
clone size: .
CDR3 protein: CASSLEGRGAPYNEQFF

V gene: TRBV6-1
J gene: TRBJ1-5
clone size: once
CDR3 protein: CASVKEQGYQPQHF

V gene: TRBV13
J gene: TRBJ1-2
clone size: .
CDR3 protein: CASSFMGQGPNYGYTF

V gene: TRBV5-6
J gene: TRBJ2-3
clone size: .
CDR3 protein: CASSFLGTDTQYF

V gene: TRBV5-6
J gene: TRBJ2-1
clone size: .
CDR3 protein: CASSLRGSYNEQFF

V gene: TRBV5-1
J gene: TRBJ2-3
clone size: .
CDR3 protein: CASSLSMGGRGDTQYF

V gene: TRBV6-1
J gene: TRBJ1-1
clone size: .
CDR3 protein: CANSGTMNTEAFF

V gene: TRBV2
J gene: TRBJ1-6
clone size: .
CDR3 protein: CASSEEFSYNSPLHF

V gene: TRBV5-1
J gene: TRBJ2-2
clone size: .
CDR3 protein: CASSLKRDTVNTGELFF

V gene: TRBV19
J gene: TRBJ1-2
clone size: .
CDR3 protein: CASSRGQAFGYTF

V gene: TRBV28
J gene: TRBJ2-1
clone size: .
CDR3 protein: CASSRPGVYNEQFF

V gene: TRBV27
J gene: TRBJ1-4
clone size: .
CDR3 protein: CASSSPGTAREKLFF

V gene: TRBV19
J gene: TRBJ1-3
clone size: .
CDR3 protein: CASSNPLRDPGNTIYF

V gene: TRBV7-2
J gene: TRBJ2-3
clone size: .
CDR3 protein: CASSAGGITLDTQYF

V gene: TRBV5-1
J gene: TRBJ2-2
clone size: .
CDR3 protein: CASSFLLAGANTGELFF

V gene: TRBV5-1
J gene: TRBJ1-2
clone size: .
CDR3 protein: CASSSDSFNYGYTF

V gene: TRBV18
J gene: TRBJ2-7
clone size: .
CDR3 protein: CASSPNLDRAAEQYF

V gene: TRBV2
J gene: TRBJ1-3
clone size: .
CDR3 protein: CASSYGGSGNTIYF

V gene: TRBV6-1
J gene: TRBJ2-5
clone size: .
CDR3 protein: CASSRGQGETQYF

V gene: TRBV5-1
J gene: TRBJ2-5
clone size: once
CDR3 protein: CASSLEGSVETQYF